This TCR beta chain was recovered during a study of B cell selection in AIRE deficiency (dated by TCRdb to the late 2010s). Broadly, across the study: Researchers compared the TCRbeta repertoires of sorted blood CD4+ conventional T cells and regulatory T cells from AIRE-deficient patients with the corresponding repertoires from healthy controls. The TCR-sequenced cohort comprised roughly 5 AIRE-deficient APECED patients and roughly 5 healthy control donors.

Regulatory T cells were sorted as CD4+CD25hiCD127low/negative cells. Control samples came from healthy donors unrelated to the patients. Sorting of Tconv and Treg cells intended for TCRbeta sequencing was performed on a FACSAria flow cytometer. Sorted cells were collected into 5-ml round-bottom polystyrene tubes, and dry cell pellets were frozen at -80°C before sequencing. Overall study outcomes, separate from this receptor: Roughly 30% of the Treg TCRbeta sequences shared among healthy donors were found in patient Tconv cells, which suggests that Treg-biased clones were diverted into the Tconv compartment. Among approximately 4,000 shared Treg TCRbeta sequences, over 25% were shared exclusively by healthy donors and 9.3% exclusively by patients, which suggests that Treg selection is less efficient in the absence of AIRE. In terms of TCRBV gene usage, CDR3 length and TCR diversity, Tconv and Treg cells from AIRE-deficient patients looked similar to Tconv and Treg cells from healthy donors. Shared Treg sequences had shorter CDR3s, reflecting a bias toward rearrangements with few non-templated nucleotide insertions. Only TCRbeta chains were sequenced; approximately 35% of shared healthy-donor Treg sequences also occurred in healthy Tconv, possibly because of differing TCRalpha chains.

About this clone itself: There is no known antigen for this receptor. No qualities accompany the bases; no much larger clone lies one base away.

The immunoSEQ platform was used to sequence the TCRbeta chain. The authors processed their data as follows. When Treg repertoires were pooled, tens of thousands of distinct TCRbeta sequences were obtained from patients and around 94,000 from healthy donors. Treg TCRbeta sequences shared by two or more individuals were defined as public, and these public Treg TCRbeta sequences were subsequently searched for in Tconv repertoires. To test for differences between groups, Mann-Whitney U tests with Bonferroni-Dunn correction were run in GraphPad Prism 7.03. In its TCRdb copy, this immuneACCESS table keeps in-frame sequences only and misses some clones. Where compared with another copy, unresolved V genes explain less than half of these, and the others have no known cause. Clone size and the V and J calls come from that table; the DNA yielded D and trimming. This sample gives over 20,000 clones in total; roughly 90% of them show up just once. 1.1% of the sample rests with the top ten.

The cysteine opens and the phenylalanine closes a CDR3 of 13 amino acids. The sequence is cut down to CDR3 DNA, 39 bases in frame from base 1. V is reduced by 6 bases and J by 5 bases, leaving a spacing of 14 bases between them. CDR1 and CDR2 are drawn from the germline V gene: SNHLY, FYNNEI. The source of this sequence is a human donor in good health. Sequencing was performed on CD4+CD25+ Tregs sorted from PBMCs. This sequence uses TRBV2 and TRBJ2-7; the D gene assignment is ambiguous. The CDR3 region has the sequence CASRAGIEDEQYF. The DNA reads as follows: TGTGCCAGCAGGGCAGGAATCGAGGACGAGCAGTACTTC.